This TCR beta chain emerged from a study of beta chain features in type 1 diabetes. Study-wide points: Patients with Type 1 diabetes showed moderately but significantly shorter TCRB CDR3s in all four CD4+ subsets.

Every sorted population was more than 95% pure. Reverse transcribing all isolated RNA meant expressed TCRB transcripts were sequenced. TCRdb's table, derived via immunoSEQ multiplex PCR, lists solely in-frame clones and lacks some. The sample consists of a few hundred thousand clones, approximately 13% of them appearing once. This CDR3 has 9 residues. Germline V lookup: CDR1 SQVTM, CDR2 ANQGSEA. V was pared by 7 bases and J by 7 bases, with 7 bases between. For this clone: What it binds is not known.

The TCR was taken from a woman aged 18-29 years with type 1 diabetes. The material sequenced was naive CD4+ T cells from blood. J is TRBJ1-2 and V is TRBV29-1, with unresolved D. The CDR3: CSDNLGYTF. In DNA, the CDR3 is TGCAGCGATAATCTTGGCTACACCTTC. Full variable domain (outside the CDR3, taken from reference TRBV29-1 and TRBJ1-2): SAVISQKPSRDICQRGTSLTIQCQVDSQVTMMFWYRQQPGQSLTLIATANQGSEATYESGFVIDKFPISRPNLTFSTLTVSNMSPEDSSIYLCSDNLGYTFGSGTRLTVV.